This TCR beta chain was observed in a study of T-cell reconstitution after alpha-beta-depleted transplantation in children (dated by TCRdb to about 2016). Regarding the complete study: Using TCR repertoire profiling, the study quantitatively followed how T-cell immune reconstitution unfolded in children after TCRalphabeta/CD19-depleted allogeneic hematopoietic cell transplantation.

Turning to this clonotype: Its cognate antigen has yet to be identified. Base qualities are not provided; no much larger clone lies one nucleotide away.

The library came from PCR. TCRdb lists the instrument as Illumina HiSeq 2500. To normalize quantification of the TCRbeta repertoire, the TCR libraries were built with molecular barcoding that relied on unique molecular identifiers. TCRdb reprocessing: public reads trimmed at Q25 with fastp, clones called with MiXCR, in-frame beta chains kept. Each entry merges the rows of one CDR3 protein and shows their most common DNA and genes. The sample has 300,000 to 400,000 distinct CDR3 sequences on record, approximately 23% of them singletons. Roughly 9.8% of the sample lies in the top ten. Overall results and qualifications from the work: The apparently early alphabetaT-cell count recovery about two months after transplant was reportedly dependent on only several hundred rapidly expanded clones derived from non-depleted graft cells. In some patients, the high TCRbeta diversity seen at day 60 was put down to recipient T cells and intrathymic progenitors that had survived conditioning. Hyperexpanded clone frequencies declined over subsequent months; after one year, T-cell counts and TCRbeta diversity were mostly attributed to newly produced T cells.

The sample's treatment or condition label is to be understood as: allogeneic hematopoietic cell transplantation with graft depleted of TCRalphabeta T cells and CD19 B cells. The transplant recipients were children given TCRalphabeta/CD19-depleted allogeneic hematopoietic cell grafts. The sample here was PBMCs, mostly from graft donor cells, taken 180 days after TCRalphabeta/CD19-depleted stem cell transplant. This TCR came from a male patient between 10 and 17 years old who had a stem cell transplant for acute lymphoblastic leukemia, so the T cells may come from the graft donor.

The DNA is as follows: TGTGCCAGCAGCCATAGCGGGAGGGCCTACAATGAGCAGTTCTTC. Its translation is CASSHSGRAYNEQFF. The V and J segments used are TRBV6-1 and TRBJ2-1; 11 junctional bases match TRBD2. V and J are trimmed by 6 bases and 2 bases, and the gene matches miss 3 bases of the junction. The germline V gene provides CDR1 MNHNS and CDR2 SASEGT. The cysteine opens and the phenylalanine closes a CDR3 of 15 amino acids. The retained sequence is limited to the CDR3, 45 bases, with the frame set at the first base.